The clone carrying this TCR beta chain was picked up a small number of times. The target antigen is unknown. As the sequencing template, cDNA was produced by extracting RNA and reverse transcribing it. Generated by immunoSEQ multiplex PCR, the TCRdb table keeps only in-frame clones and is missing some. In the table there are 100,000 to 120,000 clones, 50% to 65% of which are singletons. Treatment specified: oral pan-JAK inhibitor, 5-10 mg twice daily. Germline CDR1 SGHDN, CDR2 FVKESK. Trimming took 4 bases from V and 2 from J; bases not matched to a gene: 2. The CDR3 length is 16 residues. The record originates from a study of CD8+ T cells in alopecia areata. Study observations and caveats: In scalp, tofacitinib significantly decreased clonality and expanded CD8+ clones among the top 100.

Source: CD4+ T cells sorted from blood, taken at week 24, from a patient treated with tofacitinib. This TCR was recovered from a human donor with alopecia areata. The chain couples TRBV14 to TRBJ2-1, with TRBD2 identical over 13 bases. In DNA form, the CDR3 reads TGTGCCAGCAGCCGCGGACTAGCGGGGGCCTACAATGAGCAGTTCTTC. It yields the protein CASSRGLAGAYNEQFF.